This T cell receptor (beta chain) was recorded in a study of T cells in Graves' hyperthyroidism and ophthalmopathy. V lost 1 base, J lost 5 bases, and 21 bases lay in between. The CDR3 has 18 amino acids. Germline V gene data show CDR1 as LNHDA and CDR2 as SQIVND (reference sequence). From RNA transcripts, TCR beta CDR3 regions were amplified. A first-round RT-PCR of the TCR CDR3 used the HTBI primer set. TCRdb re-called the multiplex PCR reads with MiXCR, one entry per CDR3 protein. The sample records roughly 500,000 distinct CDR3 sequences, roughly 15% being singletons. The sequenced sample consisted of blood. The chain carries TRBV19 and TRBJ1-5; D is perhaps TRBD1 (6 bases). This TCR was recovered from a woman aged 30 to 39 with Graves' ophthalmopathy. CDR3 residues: CASSIGQLTGGADQPQHF. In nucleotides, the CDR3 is TGTGCCAGTAGTATAGGCCAGCTGACAGGCGGAGCGGATCAGCCCCAGCATTTT.